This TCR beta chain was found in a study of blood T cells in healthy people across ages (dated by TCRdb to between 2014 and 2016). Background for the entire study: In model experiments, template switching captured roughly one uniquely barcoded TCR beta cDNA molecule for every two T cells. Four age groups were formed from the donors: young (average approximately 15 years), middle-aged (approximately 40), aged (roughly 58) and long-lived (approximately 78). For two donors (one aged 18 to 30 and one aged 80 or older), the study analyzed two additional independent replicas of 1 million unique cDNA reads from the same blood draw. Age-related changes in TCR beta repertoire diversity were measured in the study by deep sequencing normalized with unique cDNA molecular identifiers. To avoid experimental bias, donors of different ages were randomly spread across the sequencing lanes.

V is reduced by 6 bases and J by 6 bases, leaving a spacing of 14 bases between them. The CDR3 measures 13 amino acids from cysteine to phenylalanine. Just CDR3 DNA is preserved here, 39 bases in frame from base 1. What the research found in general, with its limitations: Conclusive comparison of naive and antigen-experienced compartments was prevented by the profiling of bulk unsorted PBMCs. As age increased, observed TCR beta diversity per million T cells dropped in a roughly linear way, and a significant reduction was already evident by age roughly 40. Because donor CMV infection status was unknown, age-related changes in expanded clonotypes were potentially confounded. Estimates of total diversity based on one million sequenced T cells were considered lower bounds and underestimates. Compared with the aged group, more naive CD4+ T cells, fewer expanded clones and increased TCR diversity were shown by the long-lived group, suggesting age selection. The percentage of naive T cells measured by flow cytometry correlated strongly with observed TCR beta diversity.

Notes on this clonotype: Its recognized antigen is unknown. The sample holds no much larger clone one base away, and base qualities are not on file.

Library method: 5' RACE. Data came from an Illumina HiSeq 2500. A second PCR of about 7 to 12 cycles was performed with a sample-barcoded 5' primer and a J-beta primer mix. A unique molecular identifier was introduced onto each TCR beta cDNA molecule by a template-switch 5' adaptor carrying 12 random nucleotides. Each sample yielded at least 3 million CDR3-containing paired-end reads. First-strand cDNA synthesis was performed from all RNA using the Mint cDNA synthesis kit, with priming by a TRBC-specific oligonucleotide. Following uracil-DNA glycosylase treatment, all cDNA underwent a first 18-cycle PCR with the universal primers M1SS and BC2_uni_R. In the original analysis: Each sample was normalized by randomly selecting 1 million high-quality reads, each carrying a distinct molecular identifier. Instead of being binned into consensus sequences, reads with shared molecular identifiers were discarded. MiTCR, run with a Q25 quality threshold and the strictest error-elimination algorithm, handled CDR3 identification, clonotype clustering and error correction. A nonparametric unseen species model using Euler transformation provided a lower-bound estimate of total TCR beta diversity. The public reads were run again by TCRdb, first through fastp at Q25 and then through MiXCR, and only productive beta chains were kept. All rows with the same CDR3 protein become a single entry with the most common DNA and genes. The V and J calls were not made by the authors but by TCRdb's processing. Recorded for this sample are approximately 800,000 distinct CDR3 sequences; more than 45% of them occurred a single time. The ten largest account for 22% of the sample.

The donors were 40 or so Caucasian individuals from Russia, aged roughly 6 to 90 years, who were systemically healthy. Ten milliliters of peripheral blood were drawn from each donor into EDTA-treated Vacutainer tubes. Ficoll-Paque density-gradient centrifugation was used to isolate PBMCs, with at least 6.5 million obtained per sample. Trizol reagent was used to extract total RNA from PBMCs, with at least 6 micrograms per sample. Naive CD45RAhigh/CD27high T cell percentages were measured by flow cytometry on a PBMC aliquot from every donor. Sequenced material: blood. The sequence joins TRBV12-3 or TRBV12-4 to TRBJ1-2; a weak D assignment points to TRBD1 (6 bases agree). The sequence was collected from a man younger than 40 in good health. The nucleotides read TGTGCCAGCAGCTCAGGGGCTGTGAATGGCTACACCTTC. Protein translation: CASSSGAVNGYTF.